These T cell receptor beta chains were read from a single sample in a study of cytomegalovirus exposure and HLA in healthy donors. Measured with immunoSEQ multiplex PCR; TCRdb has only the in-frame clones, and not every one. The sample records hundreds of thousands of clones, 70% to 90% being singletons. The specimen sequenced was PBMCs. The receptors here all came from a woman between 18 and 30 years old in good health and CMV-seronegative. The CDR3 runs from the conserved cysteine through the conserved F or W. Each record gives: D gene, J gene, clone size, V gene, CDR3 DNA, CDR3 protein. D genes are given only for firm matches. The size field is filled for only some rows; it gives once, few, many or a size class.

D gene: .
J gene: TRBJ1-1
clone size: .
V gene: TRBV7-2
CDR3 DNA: TGTGCCAGCAGCTTCAAAGCTTTCTTT
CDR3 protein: CASSFKAFF

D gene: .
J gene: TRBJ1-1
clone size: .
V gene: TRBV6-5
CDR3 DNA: TGTGCCAGCAGCCCCGGGGGAGGGGGCACTGAAGCTTTCTTT
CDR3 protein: CASSPGGGGTEAFF

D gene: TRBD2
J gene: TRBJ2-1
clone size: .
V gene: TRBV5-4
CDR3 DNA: TGTGCCAGCAGCTCTAGCGGGGGGCCAGCTTATTCCTACAATGAGCAGTTCTTC
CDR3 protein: CASSSSGGPAYSYNEQFF

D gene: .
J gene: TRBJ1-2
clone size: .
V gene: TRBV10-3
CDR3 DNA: TGTGCCATCAGTGAGGGAGACCTGATGGGGCTCAACTATGGCTACACCTTC
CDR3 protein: CAISEGDLMGLNYGYTF

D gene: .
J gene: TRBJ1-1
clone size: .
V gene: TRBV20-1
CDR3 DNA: TGCAGTGCGAAGGACAGATTTGAAGCTTTCTTT
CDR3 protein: CSAKDRFEAFF

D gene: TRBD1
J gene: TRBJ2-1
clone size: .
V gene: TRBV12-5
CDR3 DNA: TGTGCTAGTGGTTTGGTAACCTATACAGGGGCCCGAGTGTCCTACAATGAGCAGTTCTTC
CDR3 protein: CASGLVTYTGARVSYNEQFF

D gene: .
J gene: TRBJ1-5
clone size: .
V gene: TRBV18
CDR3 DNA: TGTGCCAGCTCACCACCAGGCCCGGGTGGCAATCAGCCCCAGCATTTT
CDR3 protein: CASSPPGPGGNQPQHF

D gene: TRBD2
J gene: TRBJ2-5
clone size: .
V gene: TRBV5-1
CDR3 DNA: TGCGCCAGCAGCCCCCCTAGCGGGGGGGCGGAGACCCAGTACTTC
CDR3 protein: CASSPPSGGAETQYF

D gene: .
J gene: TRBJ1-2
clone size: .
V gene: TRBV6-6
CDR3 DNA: TGTGCCAGCAGTTCCCAGGGTATTGATGGCTACACCTTC
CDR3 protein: CASSSQGIDGYTF

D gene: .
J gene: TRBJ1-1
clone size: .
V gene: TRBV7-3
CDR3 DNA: TGTGCCAGCGCAGCAGGGCTGAACACTGAAGCTTTCTTT
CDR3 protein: CASAAGLNTEAFF

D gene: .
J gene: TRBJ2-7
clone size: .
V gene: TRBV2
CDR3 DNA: TGTGCCAGCAGTGTAGGGGATAACTACGAGCAGTACTTC
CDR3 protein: CASSVGDNYEQYF

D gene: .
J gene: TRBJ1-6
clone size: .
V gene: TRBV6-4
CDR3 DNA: TGTGCCAGCGCCGCCTTTGAGGGCTCACCCCTCCACTTT
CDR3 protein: CASAAFEGSPLHF

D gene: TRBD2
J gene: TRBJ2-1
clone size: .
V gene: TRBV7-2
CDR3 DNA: TGTGCCAGCAGCGCCTGGGGGCGGGGGGCATACAATGAGCAGTTCTTC
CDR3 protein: CASSAWGRGAYNEQFF

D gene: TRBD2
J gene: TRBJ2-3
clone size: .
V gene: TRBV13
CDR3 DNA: TGTGCCAGCAGCCGGACTAGCGGGGGGGCCCGCACAGATACGCAGTATTTT
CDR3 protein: CASSRTSGGARTDTQYF

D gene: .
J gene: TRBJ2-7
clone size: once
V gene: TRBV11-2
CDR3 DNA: TGTGCCAGCAGCCTATCTGGAGACGAGCAGTACTTC
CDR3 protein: CASSLSGDEQYF

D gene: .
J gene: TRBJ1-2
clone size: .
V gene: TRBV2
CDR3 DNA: TGTGCCAGCAGAGGCGGCGGGGGCTACACCTTC
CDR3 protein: CASRGGGGYTF

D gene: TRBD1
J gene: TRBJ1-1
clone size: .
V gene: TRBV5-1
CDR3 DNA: TGCGCCAGCAGCTACTACAGGGGGACCAACACTGAAGCTTTCTTT
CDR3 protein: CASSYYRGTNTEAFF

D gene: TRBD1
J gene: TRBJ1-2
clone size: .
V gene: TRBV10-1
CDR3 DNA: TGCGCCAGCAGTGAGACATGGGACAGGGTCGGCTACACCTTC
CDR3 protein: CASSETWDRVGYTF

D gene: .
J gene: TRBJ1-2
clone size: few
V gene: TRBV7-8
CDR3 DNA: TGTGCCAGCAGCTTAGGCCGGAGGAACTATGGCTACACCTTC
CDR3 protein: CASSLGRRNYGYTF

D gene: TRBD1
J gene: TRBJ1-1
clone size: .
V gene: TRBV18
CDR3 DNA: TGTGCCAGCTCACCGGGACAGATGAACACTGAAGCTTTCTTT
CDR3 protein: CASSPGQMNTEAFF

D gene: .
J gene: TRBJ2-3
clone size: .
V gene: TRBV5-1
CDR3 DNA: TGCGCCAGCAGCTTGGTTGGGGGCACCACAGATACGCAGTATTTT
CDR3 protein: CASSLVGGTTDTQYF

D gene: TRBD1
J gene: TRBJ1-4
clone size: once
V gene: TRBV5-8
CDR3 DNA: TGTGCCAGCAGCTTGGGCAGGGGGAACGAAAAACTGTTTTTT
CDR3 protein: CASSLGRGNEKLFF

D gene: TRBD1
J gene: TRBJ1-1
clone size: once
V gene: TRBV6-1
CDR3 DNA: TGTGCCAGCAGTGCAACAGGGGAAACTGAAGCTTTCTTT
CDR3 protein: CASSATGETEAFF

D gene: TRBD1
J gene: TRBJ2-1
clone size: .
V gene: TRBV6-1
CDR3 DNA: TGTGCCAGCAGCTTCGGACAGGGGATTGATGAGCAGTTCTTC
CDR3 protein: CASSFGQGIDEQFF

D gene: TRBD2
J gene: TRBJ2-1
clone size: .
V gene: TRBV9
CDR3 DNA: TGTGCCAGCAGCGTTAGCGGGGGGATCTACAATGAGCAGTTCTTC
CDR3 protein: CASSVSGGIYNEQFF

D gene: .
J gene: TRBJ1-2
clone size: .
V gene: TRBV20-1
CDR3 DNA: TGCAGTGCTAGAGGAACAGGGACGGGCACCTTC
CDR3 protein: CSARGTGTGTF

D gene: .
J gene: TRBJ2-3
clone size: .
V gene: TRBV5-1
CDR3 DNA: TGCGCCAGCAGCTTGTCTTTCACAGATACGCAGTATTTT
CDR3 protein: CASSLSFTDTQYF

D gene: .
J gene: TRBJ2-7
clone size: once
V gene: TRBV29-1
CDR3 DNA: TGCAGCGTTGCGGCTCGGCTAGCCCTAGGCGAGCAGTACTTC
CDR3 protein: CSVAARLALGEQYF

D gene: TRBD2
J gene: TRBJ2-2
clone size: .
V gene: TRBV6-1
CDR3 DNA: TGTGCCAGCAGTGAACCTAGCGGGGGGAGTGGGGAGCTGTTTTTT
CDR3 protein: CASSEPSGGSGELFF

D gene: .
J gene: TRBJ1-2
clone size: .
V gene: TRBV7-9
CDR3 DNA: TGTTCCAGCAGCTTAAGGTTGAAGGGGCTGACCGGGGGCTACACCTTC
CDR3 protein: CSSSLRLKGLTGGYTF

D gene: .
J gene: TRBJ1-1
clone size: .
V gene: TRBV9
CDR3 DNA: TGTGCCAGCAGCTCCAATATTGGGGGGACTGAAGCTTTCTTT
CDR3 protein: CASSSNIGGTEAFF

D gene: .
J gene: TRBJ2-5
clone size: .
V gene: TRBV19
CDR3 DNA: TGTGCCAGCTCCCAGGGTAAAGAGACCCAGTACTTC
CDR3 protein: CASSQGKETQYF

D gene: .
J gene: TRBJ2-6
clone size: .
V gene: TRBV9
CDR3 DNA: TGTGCCAGCAGCGTAGCACTACATGGGGCCAACGTCCTGACTTTC
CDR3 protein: CASSVALHGANVLTF

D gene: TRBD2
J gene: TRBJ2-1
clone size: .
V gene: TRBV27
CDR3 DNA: TGTGCCAGCAGGGTAGGACTAGCGGACTCCTACAATGAGCAGTTCTTC
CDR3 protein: CASRVGLADSYNEQFF

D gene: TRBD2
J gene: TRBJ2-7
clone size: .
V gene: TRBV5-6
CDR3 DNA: TGTGCCAGCAGCTTGGCGGGGGGGGCCCTGGAGGAGCAGTACTTC
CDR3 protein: CASSLAGGALEEQYF

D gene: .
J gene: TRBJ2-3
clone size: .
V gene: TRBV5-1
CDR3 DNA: TGCGCCAGCAGCTTTGCGGACATTCGCACAGATACGCAGTATTTT
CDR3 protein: CASSFADIRTDTQYF

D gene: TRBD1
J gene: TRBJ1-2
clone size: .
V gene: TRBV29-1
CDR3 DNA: TGCAGCGTCCCCGGGACAGGGTCCTATGGCTACACCTTC
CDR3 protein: CSVPGTGSYGYTF

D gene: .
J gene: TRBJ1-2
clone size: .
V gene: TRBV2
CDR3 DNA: TGTGCCAGCAGTCTAGTCTATGGCTACACCTTC
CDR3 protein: CASSLVYGYTF

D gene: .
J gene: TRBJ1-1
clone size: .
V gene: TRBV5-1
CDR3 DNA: TGCGCCAGCAGCTTGTCCTATGACAGGAACACTGAAGCTTTCTTT
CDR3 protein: CASSLSYDRNTEAFF

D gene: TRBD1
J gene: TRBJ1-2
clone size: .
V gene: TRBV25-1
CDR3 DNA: TGTGCCAGCAGTGAATCCGCCAGGGGGGATGGCTACACCTTC
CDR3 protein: CASSESARGDGYTF

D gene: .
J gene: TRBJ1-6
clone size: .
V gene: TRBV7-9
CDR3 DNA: TGTTCCAGCAGCCCACGGGTTTCACCCCTCCACTTT
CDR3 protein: CSSSPRVSPLHF

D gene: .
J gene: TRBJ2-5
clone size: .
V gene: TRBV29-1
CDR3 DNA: TGCAGCGCCCGCCGGGGATCGATTCAAGAGACCCAGTACTTC
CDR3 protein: CSARRGSIQETQYF

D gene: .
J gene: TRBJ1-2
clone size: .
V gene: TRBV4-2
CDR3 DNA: TGTGCCAGCAGCCAAGATCGTGGGGGCGGCTATGGCTACACCTTC
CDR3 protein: CASSQDRGGGYGYTF

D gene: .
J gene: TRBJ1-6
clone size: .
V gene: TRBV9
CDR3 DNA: TGTGCCAGCAGCAGGACAGCCCTGTTCGAAAATTCACCCCTCCACTTT
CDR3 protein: CASSRTALFENSPLHF

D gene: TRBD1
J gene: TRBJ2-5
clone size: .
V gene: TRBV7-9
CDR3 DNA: TGTGCCAGCAGGGCCGGGACAGGGGTAGAGACCCAGTACTTC
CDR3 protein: CASRAGTGVETQYF

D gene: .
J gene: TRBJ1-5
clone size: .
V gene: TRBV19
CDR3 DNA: TGTGCCAGTAGTATCCCCGACTCGTTGGACAATCAGCCCCAGCATTTT
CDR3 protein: CASSIPDSLDNQPQHF

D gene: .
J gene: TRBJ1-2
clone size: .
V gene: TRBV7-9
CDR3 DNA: TGTGCCAGCAGCTTAGAGACAGGACAATCGCCCTTCCTCTTC
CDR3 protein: CASSLETGQSPFLF

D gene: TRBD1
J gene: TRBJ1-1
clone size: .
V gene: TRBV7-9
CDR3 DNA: TGTGCCAGCAGCCCAAGTCAGGGGGTGATGAACACTGAAGCTTTCTTT
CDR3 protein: CASSPSQGVMNTEAFF

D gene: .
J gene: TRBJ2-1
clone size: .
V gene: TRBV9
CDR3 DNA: TGTGCCAGCAGCGGCCGTGTGGGGGGGGCCGGGAGCTCCTACAATGAGCAGTTCTTC
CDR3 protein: CASSGRVGGAGSSYNEQFF

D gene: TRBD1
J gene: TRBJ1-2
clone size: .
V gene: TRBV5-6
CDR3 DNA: TGTGCCAGCAGCATTGGGACAGCGAAGGGCTACACCTTC
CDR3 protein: CASSIGTAKGYTF

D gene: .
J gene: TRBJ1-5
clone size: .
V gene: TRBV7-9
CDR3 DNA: TGTGCCAGCAGCTTACAGGGGAGTGAGCAGCCCCAGCATTTT
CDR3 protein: CASSLQGSEQPQHF

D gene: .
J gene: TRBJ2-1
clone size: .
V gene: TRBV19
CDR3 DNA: TGTGCCAGTAGTAAACTCGTTTACAATGAGCAGTTCTTC
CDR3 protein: CASSKLVYNEQFF

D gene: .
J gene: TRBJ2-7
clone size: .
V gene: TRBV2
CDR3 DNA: TGTGCCAGCAGGTTAGGACAGTACGAGCAGTACTTC
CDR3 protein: CASRLGQYEQYF

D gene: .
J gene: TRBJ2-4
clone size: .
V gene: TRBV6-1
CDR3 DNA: TGTCCGGAGGGCGTAGCCAAAAACATTCAGTACTTC
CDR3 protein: CPEGVAKNIQYF

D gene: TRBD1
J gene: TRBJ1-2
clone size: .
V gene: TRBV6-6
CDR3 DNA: TGTGCCAGCAGTCCTAGACAGGGGTGGTCTGACTATGGCTACACCTTC
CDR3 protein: CASSPRQGWSDYGYTF

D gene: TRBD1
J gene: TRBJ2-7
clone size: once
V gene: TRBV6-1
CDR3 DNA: TGTGCCAGCCTACGTACCAGGGGGCTAGTCGAGCAGTACTTC
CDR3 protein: CASLRTRGLVEQYF

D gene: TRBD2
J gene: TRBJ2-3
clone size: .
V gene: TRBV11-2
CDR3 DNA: TGTGCCAGCAGCCGCTCCAAGGTTAGCGGGTCAGATACGCAGTATTTT
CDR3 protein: CASSRSKVSGSDTQYF